This section outlines one T cell receptor (beta chain) sequence together with its context. This clonotype has just a few counts. This receptor's antigen is unknown. No qualities accompany the bases; no much larger clone lies one base away. The CDR3 runs 13 residues from the cysteine to the phenylalanine. CDR3 DNA only is kept here, 39 bases in frame from base 1. V sheds 5 bases and J sheds 5 bases, leaving 10 bases between their ends. According to the germline V gene, CDR1 reads KGHSH and CDR2 reads LQKENI. Library preparation employed 5' RACE. Sequencing took place on an Illumina HiSeq 2500. The second PCR ran for roughly 7 to 11 cycles and used a J-beta primer mix along with a sample-barcoded 5' primer. A template-switch 5' adaptor carrying 12 random nucleotides introduced a unique molecular identifier onto each TCR beta cDNA molecule. At least 2.5 million CDR3-containing paired-end reads were obtained from each sample. All of the RNA was converted into first-strand cDNA using the Mint cDNA synthesis kit, with a TRBC-specific oligonucleotide serving as the primer. Following uracil-DNA glycosylase treatment, a first 18-cycle PCR with universal primers M1SS and BC2_uni_R was performed on all cDNA. On the study's bioinformatics: Each sample was normalized by randomly selecting 1 million high-quality reads, each carrying a distinct molecular identifier. Reads with shared molecular identifiers were discarded instead of being binned into consensus sequences. MiTCR, with a Q25 quality threshold and the strictest error-elimination algorithm, was used for CDR3 identification, clonotype clustering and error correction. A nonparametric unseen species model using Euler transformation provided a lower-bound estimate of total TCR beta diversity. Starting from the raw public reads, TCRdb applied fastp trimming at Q25, assembled clones with MiXCR and retained in-frame beta chains. CDR3 protein sequences are deduplicated, and each keeps its most common genes and DNA. These V and J calls originate from TCRdb's pipeline instead of the authors' own analysis. The sample table holds about 640,000 distinct CDR3 sequences, of which about 43% were seen once. Jointly, the top ten make up 25% to 35% of the sample.

This sample is part of a study of blood T cells in healthy people across ages (dated by TCRdb to 2014 to 2015). Turning to the overall study: In model experiments, roughly one uniquely barcoded TCR beta cDNA molecule per two T cells was captured by template switching. Age-related changes in TCR beta repertoire diversity were measured in the study by deep sequencing normalized with unique cDNA molecular identifiers. The donors were divided into four age groups: young (average approximately 17 years), middle-aged (under 40), aged (about 61) and long-lived (more than 75). Donors of different ages were randomly distributed across sequencing lanes to avoid experimental bias. Two additional independent replicas of 1 million unique cDNA reads from the same blood draw were analyzed for two donors (one aged 18 to 30 and one aged 80 or older).

Overall study results and their limits: As age increased, observed TCR beta diversity per million T cells dropped in a roughly linear way, and a significant reduction was already evident by age 40. Total diversity estimates from one million sequenced T cells were considered lower bounds and underestimates. Compared with the aged group, the long-lived group had more naive CD4+ T cells, fewer expanded clones and increased TCR diversity, suggesting age selection. Because profiling used bulk unsorted PBMCs, naive and antigen-experienced compartments could not be compared conclusively. Because the CMV infection status of the donors was unknown, age-related changes in expanded clonotypes may potentially have been confounded. A strong correlation was found between observed TCR beta diversity and the percentage of naive T cells measured by flow cytometry.

The 35 to 40 donors, aged about 6 to 100 years, were systemically healthy Caucasian individuals from Russia. Each donor gave 8.5 to 10 milliliters of peripheral blood, collected into EDTA-treated Vacutainer tubes. Ficoll-Paque density-gradient centrifugation was used to isolate PBMCs, with at least 6 million obtained per sample. Trizol reagent was used to extract total RNA from the PBMCs, yielding at least 5 micrograms per sample. For every donor, an aliquot of PBMCs went through flow cytometry to measure the percentages of naive CD45RAhigh/CD27high T cells. Sequenced material: blood. This receptor was taken from a man of 80 years or more in good health. Here the chain combines TRBV18 and TRBJ2-1, with the D gene too uncertain to name. The nucleotide sequence is TGTGCCAGCTCATTAGCCTGGGACAATGAGCAGTTCTTC. Its protein reads: CASSLAWDNEQFF.